This T cell receptor beta chain was identified in a study of shared clonotypes between healthy human individuals. Profiled with immunoSEQ multiplex PCR; TCRdb holds only in-frame clones, not every one. The top ten hold approximately 1.5% of the sample, which has over a million clones, about 75% seen once. V lost 3 bases and J lost 6, with 18 bases in between. Germline V lookup: CDR1 SGHDN, CDR2 FVKESK. The CDR3 runs 15 residues. Healthy adults negative for HIV, lacking recent acute infections or vaccinations, served as donors. V usage is TRBV14 and J usage is TRBJ2-7, with unresolved D. This clonotype was obtained from a man younger than 35 in good health. The material sequenced was memory CD4+ T cells sorted from blood. Sample subset: CD45RA-negative fraction. The CDR3 nucleotides are TGTGCCAGCAGCCACTTATGGACGGCGCCGGCCGAGCAGTACTTC. It specifies CASSHLWTAPAEQYF.